This TCR beta chain derives from a study of cytomegalovirus exposure and HLA in healthy donors. The CDR3 runs to 19 residues. Germline loops: CDR1 LNHNV, CDR2 YYDKDF (reference sequence). J gave up 6 bases and V 5 bases, and 14 bases lay outside the gene matches. With 60 Vbeta and 13 Jbeta primers, the PCR was carried out. The protocol was immunoSEQ multiplex PCR, while the TCRdb copy is restricted to in-frame clones and leaves out a portion. The sample yields approximately 140,000 clones, 75% to 85% seen once. The sample comprised PBMCs. The sequence was collected from a human donor in good health. The chain links TRBV15 to TRBJ2-1; 15 nucleotides match TRBD2. DNA of the CDR3: TGTGCCACCAGCTCCACCGGACTAGCGGGAGGGCCGATCGCCAATGAGCAGTTCTTC. It is translated as CATSSTGLAGGPIANEQFF. The full variable domain, in which reference TRBV15 and TRBJ2-1 provide the parts outside the CDR3, is DAMVIQNPRYQVTQFGKPVTLSCSQTLNHNVMYWYQQKSSQAPKLLFHYYDKDFNNEADTPDNFQSRRPNTSFCFLDIRSPGLGDTAMYLCATSSTGLAGGPIANEQFFGPGTRLTVL.